These 29 T cell receptor beta chains were sequenced from one sample in a study of shared clonotypes between healthy human individuals. The repertoire was sequenced with immunoSEQ multiplex PCR; TCRdb's copy has only in-frame clones and lacks some. The data contain about 1.1 million clones, roughly 74% of them singletons. Source material: memory CD4+ T cells from PBMCs. Sample subset: CD45RA-negative fraction. The receptors derive from a young man in good health. Some clones in this sample may be carry-over from other donors' samples.

About this clone itself: A much larger clone lies one base from this, so it may be a read error. The J gene is TRBJ2-5, the V gene TRBV2; D is possibly TRBD2 (6 bases). Germline V gene sequence: CDR1 SNHLY, CDR2 FYNNEI. The CDR3 runs 14 residues. The CDR3 region has the DNA TGTGCCAGCAGGGGAGGACTATTCCAAGAGGCCCAGTACTTC. Translating gives CASRGGLFQEAQYF. Together with reference TRBV2 and TRBJ2-5, the CDR3 gives the full variable domain: EPEVTQTPSHQVTQMGQEVILRCVPISNHLYFYWYRQILGQKVEFLVSFYNNEISEKSEIFDDQFSVERPDGSNFTLKIRSTKLEDSAMYFCASRGGLFQEAQYFGPGTRLLVL.

With respect to this clone: Other DNA sequences in the same sample also yield this CDR3. The chain links TRBV4-1 to TRBJ2-5, with D perhaps matching TRBD1 (5 bases). The CDR3 totals 13 residues. Between the trimmed V and J ends, which lost 3 bases and 5 bases, there was a span of 10 bases. In germline, CDR1 is MGHRA, CDR2 YSYEKL. CDR3 DNA sequence: TGCGCCAGCAGCCACCAGGGTGTCGAGACCCAGTACTTC. Its protein is CASSHQGVETQYF.

This chain connects TRBV5-4 to TRBJ1-2, with D uncertain. Trimming removed 2 bases at V and 5 bases at J, with 10 bases between. This CDR3 is 13 amino acids long. The germline CDR1 and CDR2 sequences are SGHNT and YYREEE (reference sequence). CDR3 residues: CASSFSTEYGYTF. In DNA form, the CDR3 reads TGTGCCAGCAGCTTTAGTACAGAATATGGCTACACCTTC. Full variable domain (rest looked up from reference TRBV5-4 and TRBJ1-2): ETGVTQSPTHLIKTRGQQVTLRCSSQSGHNTVSWYQQALGQGPQFIFQYYREEENGRGNFPPRFSGLQFPNYSSELNVNALELDDSALYLCASSFSTEYGYTFGSGTRLTVV.

The rearrangement links TRBV5-1 to TRBJ2-2; TRBD1 agrees at 10 bases. V was clipped by 5 bases and J by 3 bases; unmatched bases: 7. The CDR3 length is 16 residues. The germline CDR1 and CDR2 sequences are SGHRS and YFSETQ. The CDR3 protein is CASSPWTGGDTGELFF. The DNA of the CDR3 is TGCGCCAGCAGTCCTTGGACAGGGGGAGACACCGGGGAGCTGTTTTTT.

The rearrangement joins TRBV6-1 to TRBJ2-2; D possibly corresponds to TRBD2 (7 bases). The CDR3 is made up of 15 amino acids. CDR1 MNHNS and CDR2 SASEGT come from the germline V gene. With 6 bases removed from V and 0 bases from J, the gap between germline ends came to 11 bases. In DNA form, the CDR3 reads TGTGCCAGCAGGAGGGGGAGGGCGAACACCGGGGAGCTGTTTTTT. It is translated as CASRRGRANTGELFF.

V and J are TRBV7-2 and TRBJ1-1; possibly TRBD1 for D (5 bases). The CDR3 is 14 residues long. V was pared by 6 bases and J by 2 bases, with 13 bases between. From germline, CDR1 is SGHTA and CDR2 FQGNSA. The CDR3, as DNA: TGTGCCAGCAGGAGGGGCAGTACCAACACTGAAGCTTTCTTT. Encoded protein: CASRRGSTNTEAFF.

This clone was recorded once. The chain links TRBV29-1 to TRBJ1-2; D uncertain. The germline V gene encodes CDR1 SQVTM and CDR2 ANQGSEA. V gave up 3 bases and J gave up 8 bases, with 7 bases separating them. This CDR3 comprises 10 residues. CDR3 DNA sequence: TGCAGCGTTGACTCCAGGGGCTACACCTTC. This encodes CSVDSRGYTF.

The chain links TRBV29-1 to TRBJ2-7, with D perhaps matching TRBD2 (5 bases). Germline loops: CDR1 SQVTM, CDR2 ANQGSEA. V was trimmed by 4 bases and J by 4 bases, leaving 8 bases between them. The CDR3 is made up of 11 amino acids. CDR3 sequence: CSVVLGYEQYF. For the CDR3, the DNA is TGCAGCGTTGTACTAGGTTACGAGCAGTACTTC.

The V and J genes are TRBV2 and TRBJ2-7; 7 bases fit TRBD2. The germline V gene has CDR1 SNHLY and CDR2 FYNNEI. After removal of 5 bases from V and 2 bases from J, the junction contained 9 bases not matched to a gene. The CDR3 consists of 15 residues. The CDR3: CASSPLWEGTYEQYF. CDR3 DNA sequence: TGTGCCAGCAGTCCACTGTGGGAGGGAACCTACGAGCAGTACTTC. The full variable domain, with the rest looked up from reference TRBV2 and TRBJ2-7, is EPEVTQTPSHQVTQMGQEVILRCVPISNHLYFYWYRQILGQKVEFLVSFYNNEISEKSEIFDDQFSVERPDGSNFTLKIRSTKLEDSAMYFCASSPLWEGTYEQYFGPGTRLTVT.

J is TRBJ2-2 and V is TRBV5-4, with D possibly TRBD2 on 5 matching bases. Germline CDR1 is SGHNT and CDR2 is YYREEE (reference sequence). V was cut by 4 bases and J by 1 base, with 14 bases left in between. The CDR3 is made up of 16 amino acids. The CDR3 DNA sequence: TGTGCCAGCAGCCAGATCGACGGGGAGAACACCGGGGAGCTGTTTTTT. As protein: CASSQIDGENTGELFF.

The genes are TRBV6-1 and TRBJ2-5; D unresolved. The germline V gene encodes CDR1 MNHNS and CDR2 SASEGT. The CDR3 totals 13 residues. With 6 bases removed from V and 2 bases from J, the gap between germline ends came to 10 bases. The CDR3 coding sequence is TGTGCCAGCAGCGCGCGCGGTCAAGAGACCCAGTACTTC. It translates to CASSARGQETQYF.

In this sample, this clone turned up once. This chain joins TRBV2 and TRBJ1-2; 8 bases are shared with TRBD1. Germline V lookup: CDR1 SNHLY, CDR2 FYNNEI. This CDR3 spans 15 amino acids. V shed 6 bases, J shed 2 bases, and the junction held 8 bases outside the gene matches. CDR3 sequence reads: CASSPQGAGNYGYTF. The CDR3 nucleotides read TGTGCCAGCAGCCCCCAGGGGGCGGGGAACTATGGCTACACCTTC.

V usage is TRBV10-1 and J usage is TRBJ1-6; no firm D call. This CDR3 region has 12 residues. Trimming cost V 3 bases and J 9 bases, with 6 bases left between them. Germline V gene sequence: CDR1 WNHNN, CDR2 SYGVQD (reference sequence). CDR3 protein: CASSDGLSPLHF. The CDR3 DNA sequence: TGCGCCAGCAGTGACGGTCTTTCACCCCTCCACTTT.

The J gene is TRBJ2-7, the V gene TRBV6-5; 9 nucleotides align to TRBD2. The CDR3 is 16 amino acids. The V gene end was trimmed by 0 bases and the J gene end by 1 base; junction bases not matched to a gene: 4. CDR1 MNHEY and CDR2 SVGAGI come from the germline V gene. CDR3 sequence reads: CASSYSGLAGSYEQYF. As DNA, the CDR3 is TGTGCCAGCAGTTACTCGGGGCTAGCGGGGTCCTACGAGCAGTACTTC.

The V and J genes are TRBV27 and TRBJ2-2; D may be TRBD1 (6 bases). Germline V gene data show CDR1 as MNHEY and CDR2 as SMNVEV (reference sequence). V was shortened by 3 bases and J by 3 bases, with 14 bases between the two germline ends. The CDR3 runs 16 residues. The CDR3 loop is CASSFRSGVDTGELFF. CDR3 DNA: TGTGCCAGCAGTTTTCGGTCAGGGGTAGACACCGGGGAGCTGTTTTTT.

The chain has TRBV28 and TRBJ2-7; maybe TRBD2 (5 bases). The germline V gene has CDR1 MDHEN and CDR2 SYDVKM. This CDR3 is built from 14 residues. Trimming took off 3 bases at V and 3 bases at J, with 12 bases between the two ends. The CDR3 DNA reads as TGTGCCAGCAGTTTTAACCTGGGGAGCTACGAGCAGTACTTC. Protein product: CASSFNLGSYEQYF. Complete variable domain (other parts from reference TRBV28 and TRBJ2-7): DVKVTQSSRYLVKRTGEKVFLECVQDMDHENMFWYRQDPGLGLRLIYFSYDVKMKEKGDIPEGYSVSREKKERFSLILESASTNQTSMYLCASSFNLGSYEQYFGPGTRLTVT.

The chain is built from TRBV27 and TRBJ2-7, with TRBD2 matching over 9 bases. Germline CDR1 and CDR2: MNHEY and SMNVEV (reference sequence). The CDR3 sequence is 17 residues long. The J segment lost 1 base and the V segment lost 4 bases, leaving 11 bases of the junction unmatched. CDR3 coding DNA: TGTGCCAGCAGTTCCCGCGGCGGGAGGGCCGGGTCCTACGAGCAGTACTTC. This gives the protein CASSSRGGRAGSYEQYF.

This chain links TRBV28 with TRBJ1-1; weak D call: TRBD1 (6 bases). The ends were cut back, 8 bases at V and 10 bases at J, with 26 bases in the middle. Germline assignment: CDR1 MDHEN and CDR2 SYDVKM. The CDR3 is 15 residues long. The CDR3 DNA follows: TGTGCCAGCCTCGATCGTGCAGGGGTAGCAGTAGGAGCTTTCTTT. This translates into CASLDRAGVAVGAFF.

The J gene is TRBJ1-5, the V gene TRBV7-9, with 7 bases that match TRBD1. The CDR3 contains 15 residues. V shed 1 base, J shed 5 bases, and the junction held 5 bases outside the gene matches. CDR1 and CDR2 from the germline V gene are SEHNR and FQNEAQ (reference sequence). CDR3 region: CASSLGPGQYQPQHF. The DNA of the CDR3 is TGTGCCAGCAGCTTAGGGCCGGGACAGTATCAGCCCCAGCATTTT.

The J gene is TRBJ2-5, the V gene TRBV27; 9 bases match TRBD2. The CDR3 runs 17 residues. J lost 0 bases, V lost 1 base, and 6 bases had no gene match. Germline V lookup: CDR1 MNHEY, CDR2 SMNVEV (reference sequence). CDR3 sequence reads: CASSLFSLAGYQETQYF. The CDR3 DNA sequence: TGTGCCAGCAGTTTATTTAGCCTAGCGGGGTACCAAGAGACCCAGTACTTC.

The J gene is TRBJ2-1, the V gene TRBV5-4, with 13 bases matching TRBD2. Trimming at V came to 4 bases and at J to 2 bases, leaving 3 bases not matched to a gene. Germline CDR1 is SGHNT and CDR2 is YYREEE (reference sequence). The CDR3 spans 16 residues. CDR3 region: CASSRTSGRTYNEQFF. The DNA of the CDR3 is TGTGCCAGCAGCCGGACTAGCGGGAGAACCTACAATGAGCAGTTCTTC.

This clone has just a few counts. V and J are TRBV27 and TRBJ2-3; D perhaps matches TRBD1 (5 bases). Germline values: CDR1 MNHEY, CDR2 SMNVEV (reference sequence). Trimming pared 6 bases from V and 4 bases from J, leaving 8 bases between. The CDR3 extends over 12 amino acids. CDR3 sequence reads: CASSPRADTQYF. The CDR3, as DNA: TGTGCCAGCAGCCCCAGGGCAGATACGCAGTATTTT.

The genes are TRBV19 and TRBJ2-7; tentatively, D is TRBD1 (6 bases). This CDR3 contains 13 residues. Trimming removed 8 bases at V and 5 bases at J, with 16 bases between. In germline, CDR1 is LNHDA, CDR2 SQIVND (reference sequence). CDR3 sequence: CASAPRGSHEQYF. The CDR3 region has the DNA TGTGCCAGTGCCCCGAGGGGGTCCCACGAGCAGTACTTC.

The V call is TRBV9, the J call TRBJ2-2, with 8 bases that match TRBD2. The length of the CDR3 is 19 residues. V gave up 1 base and J gave up 6 bases; unmatched junction bases: 17. From germline, CDR1 is SGDLS and CDR2 YYNGEE. The CDR3 loop reads CASSVRAIGSGSGAGELFF. The DNA of the CDR3 is TGTGCCAGCAGCGTAAGGGCCATAGGCAGCGGGAGCGGCGCCGGGGAGCTGTTTTTT.

The table lists this clone with a count of one. The genes are TRBV5-4 and TRBJ1-2, with 9 bases identical to TRBD1. The V gene's germline CDR1 is SGHNT and CDR2 YYREEE (reference sequence). The junction had 4 bases not matched to a gene; V was cut back by 3 bases and J by 1 base. The CDR3 sequence is 15 residues long. The CDR3 nucleotides read TGTGCCAGCAGCTCTCGGACAGGGGATAACTATGGCTACACCTTC. It yields the protein CASSSRTGDNYGYTF.

The rearrangement uses TRBV6-6 and TRBJ2-5, with 11 nucleotides matching TRBD1. The V and J ends lost 7 bases and 8 bases, in that order; junction bases with no gene match: 15. Germline CDR1 and CDR2: MNHNY and SVGAGI (reference sequence). This CDR3 contains 16 residues. The CDR3 nucleotides are TGTGCCAGCACCCTAGCCCTCCGGGACAGGGGGGAAACCCAGTACTTC. Translated, it gives CASTLALRDRGETQYF.

The CDR3 coding sequence is TGTGCCAGCAGCTTGCGGACAGGGGAAGGCGAGCAGTACTTC. Its protein is CASSLRTGEGEQYF. This chain uses TRBV11-2 with TRBJ2-7; 9 bases fit TRBD1. This CDR3 region has 14 residues. V lost 3 bases to trimming and J lost 6 bases; unmatched junction nucleotides: 6. The germline V gene encodes CDR1 SGHAT and CDR2 FQNNGV.

The chain combines TRBV4-2 with TRBJ2-7; the match to TRBD2 covers 10 bases. The CDR3 is 16 residues long. The V gene end was trimmed by 1 base and the J gene end by 5 bases; junction bases not matched to a gene: 8. Germline CDR1 and CDR2: LGHNA and YNFKEQ. CDR3 residues: CASSQGASGSFHEQYF. As DNA, the CDR3 is TGTGCCAGCAGCCAAGGCGCTAGCGGGAGCTTCCACGAGCAGTACTTC.

This sequence joins TRBV7-3 and TRBJ1-2, with D perhaps TRBD1 (5 bases). V gave up 5 bases and J gave up 7 bases, with 14 bases separating them. CDR1 SGHTA and CDR2 FQGTGA come from the germline V gene. The length of the CDR3 is 13 residues. CDR3 sequence reads: CASSPYTGGGYTF. The CDR3 nucleotides are TGTGCCAGCAGCCCCTATACGGGGGGTGGCTACACCTTC.